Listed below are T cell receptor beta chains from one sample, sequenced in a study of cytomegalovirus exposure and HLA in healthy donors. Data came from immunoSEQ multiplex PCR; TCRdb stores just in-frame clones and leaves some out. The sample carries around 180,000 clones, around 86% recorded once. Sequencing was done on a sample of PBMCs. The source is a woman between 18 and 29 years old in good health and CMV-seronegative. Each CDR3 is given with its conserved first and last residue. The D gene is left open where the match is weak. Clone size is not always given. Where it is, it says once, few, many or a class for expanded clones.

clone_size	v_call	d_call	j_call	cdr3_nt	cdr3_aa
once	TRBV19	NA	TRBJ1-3	TGTGCCAGTAGCCGACGGCAGGGTTCCTCTGGAAACACCATATATTTT	CASSRRQGSSGNTIYF
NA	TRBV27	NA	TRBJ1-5	TGTGCCAGCAGTTTCAGATTCATGGGCAATCAGCCCCAGCATTTT	CASSFRFMGNQPQHF
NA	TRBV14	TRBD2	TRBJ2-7	TGTGCCAGCAGCCTACTAGCGGGAGTCCCCTACGAGCAGTACTTC	CASSLLAGVPYEQYF
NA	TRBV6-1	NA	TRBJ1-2	TGTGCCAGCAGTGAAGGGACATGGATGGATTATGGCTACACCTTC	CASSEGTWMDYGYTF
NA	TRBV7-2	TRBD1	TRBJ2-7	TGTGCCAGCAGCTTCAGCAGGGGGCTCTACGAGCAGTACTTC	CASSFSRGLYEQYF
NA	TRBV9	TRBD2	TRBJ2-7	TGTGCCAGCAGCGTAGAAGGAGACGGGGGGACCTACGAGCAGTACTTC	CASSVEGDGGTYEQYF
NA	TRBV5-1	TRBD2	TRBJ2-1	TGCGCCAGCAGCTTATTCCTAGCGGGTAACAATGAGCAGTTCTTC	CASSLFLAGNNEQFF
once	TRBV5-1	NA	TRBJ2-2	TGCGCCAGCAGCCGAGACTCTCCCTACACCGGGGAGCTGTTTTTT	CASSRDSPYTGELFF
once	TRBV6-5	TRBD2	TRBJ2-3	TGTGCCAGCAGGCTAGCGGACCCCACAGATACGCAGTATTTT	CASRLADPTDTQYF
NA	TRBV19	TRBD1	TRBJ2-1	TGTGCCAGTAGTTGGCAGGGGGCGTACAATGAGCAGTTCTTC	CASSWQGAYNEQFF
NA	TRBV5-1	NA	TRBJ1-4	TGCGCCAGCTCACAGGGTGCCGGGGAAAAACTGTTTTTT	CASSQGAGEKLFF
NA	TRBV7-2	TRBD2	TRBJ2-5	TGTGCCAGCAGCTTAGCGGGAGGGGCGGGAGAGACCCAGTACTTC	CASSLAGGAGETQYF
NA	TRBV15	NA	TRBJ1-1	TGTGCCACCAGCAGCAAGCAGGGGTACACTGAAGCTTTCTTT	CATSSKQGYTEAFF
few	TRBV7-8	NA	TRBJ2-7	TGTGCCAGCAGCCCCAAGCCCCCTCCTTACGAGCAGTACTTC	CASSPKPPPYEQYF
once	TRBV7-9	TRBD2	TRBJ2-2	TGTGCCAGCAGCTCCCTAACTAGCGCGAACACCGGGGAGCTGTTTTTT	CASSSLTSANTGELFF
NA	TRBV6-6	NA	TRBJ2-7	TGTGCCAGCAGTTACTATAGGGGGACCCTGTACGAGCAGTACTTC	CASSYYRGTLYEQYF
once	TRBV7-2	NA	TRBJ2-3	TGTGCCAGCAGGTTAAGAACAGGAAACACAGATACGCAGTATTTT	CASRLRTGNTDTQYF
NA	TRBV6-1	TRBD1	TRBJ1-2	TGTGCCAGCAGCGGCGCGACAGGGGCCTATGGCTACACCTTC	CASSGATGAYGYTF
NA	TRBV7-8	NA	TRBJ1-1	TGTGCCAGCAGCTTAGTCGTGAACACTGAAGCTTTCTTT	CASSLVVNTEAFF
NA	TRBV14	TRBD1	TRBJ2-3	TGTGCCAGCAGCCTCCAGGGGGCTGGCACAGATACGCAGTATTTT	CASSLQGAGTDTQYF
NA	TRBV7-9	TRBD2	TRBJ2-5	TGTGCCAGCAGCTTAGTGACTAGCGGGGGGTGGAAGACCCAGTACTTC	CASSLVTSGGWKTQYF
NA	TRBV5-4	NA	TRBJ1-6	TGTGCCAGCAGTTTACTACTTCGAGATAGCTCCTATAATTCACCCCTCCACTTT	CASSLLLRDSSYNSPLHF
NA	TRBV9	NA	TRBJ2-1	TGTGCCAGCTCCGCGATCTCCGGGGGAAGCAATGAGCAGTTCTTC	CASSAISGGSNEQFF
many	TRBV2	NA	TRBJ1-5	TGTGCCAGCAGGGGCACCCAAGGGAGAGGTCAGCCCCAGCATTTT	CASRGTQGRGQPQHF
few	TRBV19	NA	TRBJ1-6	TGTGCCAGTAGACAGGACAGTAATTCACCCCTCCACTTT	CASRQDSNSPLHF
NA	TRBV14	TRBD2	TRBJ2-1	TGTGCCAGCAGCCAAGTTAGCGGGAGGGCTTTGCAGTTCTTC	CASSQVSGRALQFF
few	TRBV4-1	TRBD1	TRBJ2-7	TGCGCCAGCAGCCAAGATTTATCACCGGACAGGGGTTACGAGCAGTACTTC	CASSQDLSPDRGYEQYF
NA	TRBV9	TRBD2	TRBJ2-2	TGTGCCAGCAGCCATCCTCGGGAGGGTAGCGGAAGCCCGAACACCGGGGAGCTGTTTTTT	CASSHPREGSGSPNTGELFF
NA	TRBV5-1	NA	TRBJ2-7	TGCGCCAGCAGCTCTCCAGGATCCTACGAGCAGTACTTC	CASSSPGSYEQYF
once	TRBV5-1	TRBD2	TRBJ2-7	TGCGCCAGCAGCTGGGGACTAGCGGGGGCCCTTTCCTACGAGCAGTACTTC	CASSWGLAGALSYEQYF
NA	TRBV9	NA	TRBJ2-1	TGTGCCAGCAGTCGCGACAACTACAATGAGCAGTTCTTC	CASSRDNYNEQFF
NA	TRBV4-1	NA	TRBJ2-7	TGCGCCAGCAGCCAAGGGACTCGCCGGGCCAAAAATTCCTACGAGCAGTACTTC	CASSQGTRRAKNSYEQYF
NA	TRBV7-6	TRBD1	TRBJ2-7	TGTGCCAGCAGCCCTAGGGACAGGGTCTACGAGCAGTACTTC	CASSPRDRVYEQYF
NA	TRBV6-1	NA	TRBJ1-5	TGTGCCAGCAGTGAAGCGGTCAGTTATAGCAATCAGCCCCAGCATTTT	CASSEAVSYSNQPQHF
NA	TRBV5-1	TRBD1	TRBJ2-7	TGCGCCAGCAGCAGGGACAGCTACGAGCAGTACTTC	CASSRDSYEQYF
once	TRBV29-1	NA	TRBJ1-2	TGCAGCGTACAGACCTTTAACTATGGCTACACCTTC	CSVQTFNYGYTF
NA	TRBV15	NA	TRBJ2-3	TGTGCCACCAGCAGAGGCGGGCTTGACACAGATACGCAGTATTTT	CATSRGGLDTDTQYF
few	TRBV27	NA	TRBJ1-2	TGTGCCAGCAGTCCACGAAGACAGGACGGCTATGGCTACACCTTC	CASSPRRQDGYGYTF
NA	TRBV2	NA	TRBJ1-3	TGTGCCAGCAGTCCAGATCGATCTGGAAACACCATATATTTT	CASSPDRSGNTIYF
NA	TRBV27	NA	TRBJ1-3	TGTGCCAGCAGCCCAGTTCGCTCTGGAAACACCATATATTTT	CASSPVRSGNTIYF
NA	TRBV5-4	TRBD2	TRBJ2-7	TGTGCCAGCAGCGATGGGACTAGCGGGAATTTTTTCTCCTCCTACGAGCAGTACTTC	CASSDGTSGNFFSSYEQYF
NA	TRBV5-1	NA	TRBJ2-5	TGCGCCAGCTCATCCGGGCGGGACCCGTCACAAGAGACCCAGTACTTC	CASSSGRDPSQETQYF
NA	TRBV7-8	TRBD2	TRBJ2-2	TGTGCCAGCAGCACACCTAGCGGAGTTTACACCGGGGAGCTGTTTTTT	CASSTPSGVYTGELFF
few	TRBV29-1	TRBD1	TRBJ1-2	TGCAGCGTTGCGGGACAGAACTATGGCTACACCTTC	CSVAGQNYGYTF